These 32 T cell receptor beta chains came from one sample sequenced in a study of shared clonotypes between healthy human individuals. The table came from immunoSEQ multiplex PCR; TCRdb's copy has only in-frame clones and leaves some out. Found here are approximately 720,000 clones, approximately 79% of them singletons; the top ten hold less than 2%. The material sequenced was memory CD4+ T cells sorted from blood. Subset specified: CD45RA-negative fraction. Receptors originate from a woman aged 30 to 39 in good health.

This sequence joins TRBV5-1 and TRBJ2-2, with unresolved D. This CDR3 has 13 amino acids. Per the germline V gene, CDR1 is SGHRS and CDR2 is YFSETQ. V dropped 4 bases and J dropped 0 bases, with 4 bases sitting between them. In nucleotides, the CDR3 is TGCGCCAGCAGCACCTCGAACACCGGGGAGCTGTTTTTT. Translating it yields CASSTSNTGELFF.

The rearrangement joins TRBV28 to TRBJ2-7; the D gene is possibly TRBD1 (5 bases). Germline lookup yields CDR1 MDHEN and CDR2 SYDVKM. Deletions cut 8 bases from V and 7 bases from J, with 15 bases between. The CDR3 extends over 12 amino acids. The CDR3 DNA sequence: TGTGCCAGCGTCTCCAGGGTATGGGAGCAGTACTTC. This codes for CASVSRVWEQYF.

The chain carries TRBV9 and TRBJ2-2; D assignment may be TRBD1 or TRBD2 (5 bases each). V was clipped by 0 bases and J by 4 bases, with 19 bases between them. The CDR3 covers 18 residues. CDR1 and CDR2 (germline): SGDLS, YYNGEE. The CDR3 loop reads CASSVDAGAHRVTGELFF. The CDR3 bases are TGTGCCAGCAGCGTAGATGCCGGGGCTCACCGGGTCACCGGGGAGCTGTTTTTT.

J is TRBJ2-7 and V is TRBV18; TRBD2 matches 7 bases. Per germline, CDR1 KGHSH and CDR2 LQKENI. The CDR3 covers 17 residues. V was clipped by 2 bases and J by 5 bases; unmatched bases: 15. The CDR3 is CASSPRFTAGVSNEQYF. CDR3 DNA: TGTGCCAGCTCACCAAGGTTTACGGCGGGAGTTTCAAACGAGCAGTACTTC.

The genes are TRBV6-6 and TRBJ1-2; 9 nucleotides line up with TRBD1. The CDR3 is 15 amino acids. J lost 3 bases, V lost 5 bases, and 7 bases had no gene match. Per germline, CDR1 MNHNY and CDR2 SVGAGI (reference sequence). This CDR3 is CASSGKDRGDYGYTF. The CDR3 DNA reads TGTGCCAGCAGTGGAAAGGACAGGGGAGACTATGGCTACACCTTC.

This clone was detected a few times. The J gene is TRBJ2-3, the V gene TRBV12-5; TRBD2 agrees at 10 bases. V lost 9 bases, J lost 0 bases, and 12 bases stayed unmatched. This CDR3 region has 17 residues. CDR1 LGHNT and CDR2 FRNRAP come from the germline V gene. CDR3 nucleotide sequence: TGTGCTAGCTCTAGCGGGAGTCGAACCCCTAGCACAGATACGCAGTATTTT. Translated, it gives CASSSGSRTPSTDTQYF.

This chain connects TRBV18 to TRBJ1-4, with D unclear. This CDR3 comprises 14 residues. Germline V gene lookup returns CDR1 KGHSH and CDR2 LQKENI. V lost 3 bases, J lost 2 bases, and 7 bases lay in between. CDR3 sequence: CASSPGYTNEKLFF. The CDR3 nucleotides are TGTGCCAGCTCACCGGGATATACTAATGAAAAACTGTTTTTT. The full variable domain, in which reference TRBV18 and TRBJ1-4 provide the parts outside the CDR3, is NAGVMQNPRHLVRRRGQEARLRCSPMKGHSHVYWYRQLPEEGLKFMVYLQKENIIDESGMPKERFSAEFPKEGPSILRIQQVVRGDSAAYFCASSPGYTNEKLFFGSGTQLSVL.

This clone was found once. The chain links TRBV5-1 to TRBJ1-2; TRBD1 aligns across 9 bases. The CDR3 contains 14 residues. The V and J ends lost 6 bases and 1 base, in that order; junction bases with no gene match: 4. Per germline, CDR1 SGHRS and CDR2 YFSETQ. The CDR3 DNA sequence: TGCGCCAGCACCCCGGGACAGGGTAACTATGGCTACACCTTC. It is translated as CASTPGQGNYGYTF.

This chain uses TRBV21-1 with TRBJ2-3; the D segment call TRBD2 is taken from the table without a DNA check. TRBV21-1 is shown as a pseudogene. CDR3 size: 14 residues. CDR3 DNA sequence: TGTGCCAGCAGTAAGCGGGAGGGCACAGATACGCAGTATTTT. Its translation: CASSKREGTDTQYF.

This CDR3 reads CASSQDYQREQYF. CDR3 DNA sequence: TGTGCCAGCAGCCAAGATTACCAACGCGAGCAGTACTTC. The chain is built from TRBV4-2 and TRBJ2-7; D uncertain. The CDR3 runs to 13 residues. V was shortened by 0 bases and J by 6 bases, with 9 bases between the two germline ends. Germline V gene data show CDR1 as LGHNA and CDR2 as YNFKEQ.

This clone came up a few times. This rearrangement joins TRBV11-3 to TRBJ2-1; 8 nucleotides align to TRBD1. CDR3 size: 18 residues. V lost 1 base, J lost 3 bases, and 11 bases stayed unmatched. The germline CDR1 and CDR2 sequences are SGHNT and YENEEA. CDR3 residues: CASSLGSSSGQVYNEQFF. In DNA form, the CDR3 reads TGTGCCAGCAGCTTAGGTTCTTCTTCGGGACAGGTCTACAATGAGCAGTTCTTC.

A few counts support this clone. The CDR3 region has the DNA TGTGCCAGCAGCCGGGACAGGGCGCCCAACGTCCTGACTTTC. This translates into CASSRDRAPNVLTF. This chain joins TRBV5-8 and TRBJ2-6; 9 bases are shared with TRBD1. Germline V gene lookup returns CDR1 SGHTS and CDR2 YDEGEE. CDR3 length: 14 amino acids. The junction had 4 bases not matched to a gene; V was cut back by 4 bases and J by 8 bases. The full variable domain, with the rest looked up from reference TRBV5-8 and TRBJ2-6, is EAGVTQSPTHLIKTRGQQATLRCSPISGHTSVYWYQQALGLGLQFLLWYDEGEERNRGNFPPRFSGRQFPNYSSELNVNALELEDSALYLCASSRDRAPNVLTFGAGSRLTVL.

The chain combines TRBV6-5 with TRBJ1-5; D not certain. CDR3 length equals 13 residues. V was cut by 0 bases and J by 6 bases, with 6 bases left in between. Germline CDR1 reads MNHEY; CDR2 reads SVGAGI. CDR3 DNA: TGTGCCAGCAGTTACTCTCGGGGTCAGCCCCAGCATTTT. The encoded protein is CASSYSRGQPQHF.

V and J are TRBV6-4 and TRBJ1-1; 7 nucleotides agree with TRBD1. The CDR3 runs 15 residues. The germline V gene encodes CDR1 MRHNA and CDR2 SNTAGT. V was pared by 5 bases and J by 4 bases, with 10 bases of the junction left unmatched. CDR3 bases: TGTGCCAGCAGTAGAGAACAGGGGTCCGGCACTGAAGCTTTCTTT. Amino acids: CASSREQGSGTEAFF.

The gene calls are TRBV7-8 and TRBJ2-7; tentative D call: TRBD2 (6 bases). This CDR3 has 15 residues. The germline V and J ends were trimmed by 3 bases and 3 bases, with 15 bases remaining between them. The germline CDR1 and CDR2 sequences are SGHVS and FQNEAQ. The CDR3 DNA sequence: TGTGCCAGCAGCTTGGTAGTTTCCGGGGGCTACGAGCAGTACTTC. Translating gives CASSLVVSGGYEQYF. The whole variable domain, remainder taken from reference TRBV7-8 and TRBJ2-7, is GAGVSQSPRYKVAKRGQDVALRCDPISGHVSLFWYQQALGQGPEFLTYFQNEAQLDKSGLPSDRFFAERPEGSVSTLKIQRTQQEDSAVYLCASSLVVSGGYEQYFGPGTRLTVT.

J is TRBJ2-7 and V is TRBV10-3; 14 bases fit TRBD2. This CDR3 comprises 16 residues. Germline V gives CDR1 ENHRY, CDR2 SYGVKD. With 2 bases clipped from V and 6 bases from J, the junction kept 6 bases outside the gene matches. The CDR3 nucleotides read TGTGCCATCAGTGAGCCGGGACTAGCGGGAGCTGGCGAGCAGTACTTC. Amino acids: CAISEPGLAGAGEQYF.

This clone was found a few times. This chain links TRBV21-1 with TRBJ1-2. TRBV21-1 corresponds to a pseudogene. The CDR3 contains 14 residues. CDR3 sequence reads: CASSGGIVNYGYTF. For the CDR3, the DNA is TGTGCCAGCAGCGGGGGGATAGTTAACTATGGCTACACCTTC.

This clone was recorded at least ten times. Other DNA sequences in the same sample also yield this CDR3. This chain joins TRBV7-3 and TRBJ1-1, with D uncertain. The V gene's germline CDR1 is SGHTA and CDR2 FQGTGA. With 5 bases removed from V and 3 bases from J, the gap between germline ends came to 10 bases. This CDR3 spans 13 amino acids. The CDR3 nucleotides are TGTGCCAGCAGCCCCCAGAGGGACACTGAAGCTTTCTTT. It is translated as CASSPQRDTEAFF. The complete variable domain, with remaining parts taken from reference TRBV7-3 and TRBJ1-1, reads GAGVSQTPSNKVTEKGKYVELRCDPISGHTALYWYRQSLGQGPEFLIYFQGTGAADDSGLPNDRFFAVRPEGSVSTLKIQRTERGDSAVYLCASSPQRDTEAFFGQGTRLTVV.

This clone showed up just once. The V and J genes are TRBV4-2 and TRBJ2-1, with TRBD2 as a possible D gene (6 bases). CDR3 length: 13 residues. Trimming shortened V by 5 bases and J by 8 bases, and 13 bases separated the two germline ends. Germline V gene sequence: CDR1 LGHNA, CDR2 YNFKEQ. CDR3 bases: TGTGCCAGCAGCTACTTGGGAGGAGATGAGCAGTTCTTC. Translated, it gives CASSYLGGDEQFF.

Here the CDR3 DNA reads TGTGCCAGCAGCCCGCGACCCGACGGGGGGGGTGAGCAGTTCTTC. Translated: CASSPRPDGGGEQFF. The chain employs TRBV11-2 and TRBJ2-1; 8 nucleotides match TRBD2. Germline V gene lookup returns CDR1 SGHAT and CDR2 FQNNGV. The CDR3 is 15 amino acids. V lost 5 bases and J lost 9; bases outside the gene matches: 12.

This clone was seen just once. The rearrangement uses TRBV6-1 and TRBJ2-5; 7 nucleotides line up with TRBD1. The CDR3 loop spans 13 amino acids. J was trimmed by 5 bases and V by 3 bases; bases with no gene match: 3. CDR1 is MNHNS, CDR2 SASEGT, per germline. CDR3 loop: CASSESRGETQYF. CDR3 sequence (DNA): TGTGCCAGCAGTGAGAGCAGGGGGGAGACCCAGTACTTC.

On this clone: This is likely an artifact of a read error, given a far larger clone one base away. V gene TRBV11-2 combines with J gene TRBJ1-1; D possibly corresponds to TRBD1 (6 bases). The germline V gene has CDR1 SGHAT and CDR2 FQNNGV. The CDR3 loop spans 18 amino acids. Trimming shortened V by 2 bases and J by 0 bases, and 19 bases separated the two germline ends. The chain's CDR3 is CASSLMIVGQSMNTEAFF. The CDR3 nucleotides are TGTGCCAGCAGCTTAATGATTGTAGGACAGAGCATGAACACTGAAGCTTTCTTT.

V and J are TRBV6-6 and TRBJ2-7; maybe TRBD1 (6 bases). Trimming cost V 2 bases and J 0 bases, with 11 bases left between them. Germline loops: CDR1 MNHNY, CDR2 SVGAGI (reference sequence). The CDR3 extends over 15 amino acids. CDR3 sequence: CASSYPTGVSYEQYF. The DNA of the CDR3 is TGTGCCAGCAGTTACCCGACAGGAGTCTCCTACGAGCAGTACTTC.

The chain recombines TRBV25-1 with TRBJ1-2; TRBD1 aligns across 9 bases. The junction had 6 bases not matched to a gene; V was cut back by 3 bases and J by 7 bases. This CDR3 has 14 residues. Germline CDR1 is MGHDK and CDR2 is SYGVNS. The CDR3 sequence is CASSDDRGNAGYTF. CDR3 nucleotides: TGTGCCAGCAGTGACGACAGGGGGAATGCTGGCTACACCTTC.

In nucleotides, the CDR3 is TGTGCCAGCTCACCCGGGAGACAGACTAACTATGGCTACACCTTC. Its protein is CASSPGRQTNYGYTF. V is TRBV18 and J is TRBJ1-2; a weak D match, TRBD1 (5 bases). The CDR3 length is 15 residues. Trimming took 3 bases from V and 0 from J, leaving 11 bases between them. Germline-derived CDR1 and CDR2 are KGHSH and LQKENI.

The rearrangement uses TRBV13 and TRBJ2-2; 12 nucleotides align to TRBD2. CDR3 length equals 16 residues. V gave up 3 bases and J gave up 7 bases; unmatched junction bases: 6. CDR1 PRHDT and CDR2 FYEKMQ come from the germline V gene (reference sequence). CDR3 coding DNA: TGTGCCAGCAGCTTCAAGACTAGCGGGAGTGGCGGGGAGCTGTTTTTT. It translates to CASSFKTSGSGGELFF.

The chain joins TRBV7-9 to TRBJ2-1; D unresolved. Trimming took 2 bases from V and 9 from J, leaving 8 bases between them. Germline CDR1 SEHNR, CDR2 FQNEAQ (reference sequence). This CDR3 has 12 amino acids. The CDR3 protein is CASSLLSSEQFF. For the CDR3, the DNA is TGTGCCAGCAGCTTATTGAGCAGTGAGCAGTTCTTC.

This clone has just a few counts. The genes are TRBV20-1 and TRBJ1-1; D gene ambiguous. The germline V and J ends were trimmed by 6 bases and 6 bases, with 11 bases remaining between them. The CDR3 has 11 residues. Germline CDR1 reads DFQATT; CDR2 reads SNEGSKA (reference sequence). Written as DNA, the CDR3 is TGCAGTGCAACCAGACGAGCTGAAGCTTTCTTT. Translating gives CSATRRAEAFF.

J is TRBJ1-5 and V is TRBV6-1; maybe TRBD1 (5 bases). V lost 3 bases and J 5 bases, leaving 11 bases between the germline ends. Germline CDR1 MNHNS, CDR2 SASEGT. The CDR3 is made up of 14 amino acids. The CDR3 DNA sequence: TGTGCCAGCAGTGAGCAGGGTAGGTATCAGCCCCAGCATTTT. Translating it yields CASSEQGRYQPQHF.

This clone was observed a handful of times. Other DNA sequences in the sample encode the same CDR3. The chain joins TRBV20-1 to TRBJ2-5; D is uncertain. The CDR3 has 11 amino acids. The germline V gene encodes CDR1 DFQATT and CDR2 SNEGSKA (reference sequence). V was cut by 3 bases and J by 4 bases, with 6 bases left in between. The CDR3 loop reads CSASVGETQYF. As DNA, the CDR3 is TGCAGTGCTAGCGTCGGAGAGACCCAGTACTTC.

Worth noting for this clone: Different DNA sequences within this sample yield the same CDR3. The chain has TRBV5-1 and TRBJ2-5; D not certain. This CDR3 is 13 amino acids long. CDR1 and CDR2 (germline): SGHRS, YFSETQ. The V end was cut by 0 bases, the J end by 0 bases, with 3 bases between. The CDR3 DNA reads TGCGCCAGCAGCTTGGGGAACCAAGAGACCCAGTACTTC. It is translated as CASSLGNQETQYF.

The J gene is TRBJ2-7, the V gene TRBV5-5, with TRBD1 matching over 10 bases. The J segment lost 5 bases and the V segment lost 6 bases, leaving 14 bases of the junction unmatched. The CDR3 is 16 residues long. Germline V gene data show CDR1 as SGHKS and CDR2 as YYEKEE (reference sequence). CDR3 region: CASNPIPGTGVHEQYF. In nucleotides, the CDR3 is TGTGCCAGCAACCCAATACCCGGGACAGGGGTCCACGAGCAGTACTTC.